The T cell receptor (beta chain) under discussion was sequenced for a study of OX40 agonist ivuxolimab in advanced cancers. Study outcomes and limitations: Individuals who were partial responders at 0.1-3.0 mg/kg had clonal expansion that ranked among the lowest.

This table comes from immunoSEQ multiplex PCR, and its TCRdb copy is limited to in-frame clones, with some not included. The sample includes some 14,000 clones, over 70% of them seen just once. This CDR3 contains 14 residues. Per the germline V gene, CDR1 is MGHRA and CDR2 is YSYEKL. Trimming cost V 4 bases and J 4 bases, with 11 bases left between them. This clone was counted only a few times. What it binds is not known. The gene calls are TRBV4-1 and TRBJ1-5; tentatively, D is TRBD1 (6 bases). The sample was CD4+ or CD8+ T cells sorted from blood, taken in a trial of the OX40 agonist ivuxolimab. The clonotype was recovered from an adult with an advanced solid tumor such as melanoma, head and neck, liver or kidney cancer. CDR3 loop: CASSRLTGNQPQHF. In DNA form, the CDR3 reads TGCGCCAGCAGCCGTTTAACAGGGAATCAGCCCCAGCATTTT.